The 2 T cell receptor beta chains reported below all come from one sample, sequenced in a study of cytomegalovirus exposure and HLA in healthy donors. TCRdb's copy holds only in-frame clones and misses some; the assay was immunoSEQ multiplex PCR. The sample holds over 130,000 clones, around 84% seen once. Sequences were obtained from PBMCs. The receptors originated from a man younger than 35 in good health and CMV-seropositive.

The chain joins TRBV7-6 to TRBJ1-3; D unresolved. Per germline, CDR1 SGHVS and CDR2 FNYEAQ. Trimming took 5 bases from V and 3 from J, leaving 11 bases between them. The CDR3 spans 14 residues. The CDR3 DNA follows: TGTGCCAGCAGCCACCCCCCAGATGGAAACACCATATATTTT. It is translated as CASSHPPDGNTIYF.

V usage is TRBV28 and J usage is TRBJ2-5, with D perhaps matching TRBD1 (5 bases). Germline values: CDR1 MDHEN, CDR2 SYDVKM. The CDR3 covers 12 residues. V was pared by 11 bases and J by 1 base, with 11 bases between. The CDR3 DNA reads as TGTGCCGCCCAGGGTGTCCAAGAGACCCAGTACTTC. This translates into CAAQGVQETQYF.